What follows are 21 T cell receptor beta chains derived from one specimen sequenced in a study of response to subunit inactivated influenza vaccine. MiXCR, applied by TCRdb to the RT-PCR reads, yields one record per CDR3 protein. The sample carries under 800,000 distinct CDR3 sequences, approximately 15% recorded once. Material: PBMCs from blood, obtained 14 days before vaccination. These receptors all stem from a man aged 50 to 60 who received an inactivated influenza vaccine.

This clonotype was picked up a small number of times. The chain combines TRBV5-1 with TRBJ2-7; 13 nucleotides line up with TRBD2. Germline values: CDR1 SGHRS, CDR2 YFSETQ. V lost 4 bases and J lost 4; bases outside the gene matches: 5. This CDR3 contains 15 residues. The CDR3 nucleotides read TGCGCCAGCAGCCCCCGGACTAGCGGGGGTTACGAGCAGTACTTC. Amino acid sequence: CASSPRTSGGYEQYF.

This sequence joins TRBV7-9 and TRBJ2-3; 7 positions agree with TRBD2. V dropped 5 bases and J dropped 0; count of bases not matched to a gene: 5. The CDR3 totals 15 residues. Germline loops: CDR1 SEHNR, CDR2 FQNEAQ (reference sequence). The DNA of the CDR3 is TGTGCCAGCAGCAATCAAGCGGGAAGCACAGATACGCAGTATTTT. Residues: CASSNQAGSTDTQYF.

This clonotype was seen a few times. The gene calls are TRBV30 and TRBJ2-3, with 11 bases lining up with TRBD1. Germline trimming cut 2 bases from V and 5 bases from J; bases unmatched to any gene: 3. The CDR3 covers 14 residues. CDR1 GTSNPN and CDR2 SVGIG come from the germline V gene (reference sequence). CDR3: CAWSRTGGQDTQYF. For the CDR3, the DNA is TGTGCCTGGAGTAGGACAGGGGGCCAAGATACGCAGTATTTT.

This clonotype has just a few counts. The V and J genes are TRBV4-1 and TRBJ1-3; no reliable D call. The V end was cut by 1 base, the J end by 0 bases, with 7 bases between. This CDR3 comprises 15 residues. Germline lookup yields CDR1 MGHRA and CDR2 YSYEKL. CDR3 region: CASSQGLISGNTIYF. The CDR3 bases are TGCGCCAGCAGCCAAGGACTGATCTCTGGAAACACCATATATTTT.

In this sample, this clonotype turned up a few times. V and J are TRBV19 and TRBJ2-7; D perhaps matches TRBD1 (7 bases). V lost 10 bases and J 3 bases, leaving 10 bases between the germline ends. The CDR3 covers 11 residues. Germline lookup yields CDR1 LNHDA and CDR2 SQIVND (reference sequence). The CDR3 DNA reads TGTGCCACAGGGGGGATCTACGAGCAGTACTTC. It specifies CATGGIYEQYF. The full variable domain, completed using reference TRBV19 and TRBJ2-7, is DGGITQSPKYLFRKEGQNVTLSCEQNLNHDAMYWYRQDPGQGLRLIYYSQIVNDFQKGDIAEGYSVSREKKESFPLTVTSAQKNPTAFYLCATGGIYEQYFGPGTRLTVT.

This chain uses TRBV6-1 with TRBJ1-5; no firm D call. CDR1 is MNHNS, CDR2 SASEGT, per germline. Trimming took off 3 bases at V and 3 bases at J, with 12 bases between the two ends. The length of the CDR3 is 15 residues. DNA of the CDR3: TGTGCCAGCAGTGACGGCCGATTAGCCAATCAGCCCCAGCATTTT. This sequence encodes CASSDGRLANQPQHF.

This clonotype was detected a few times. The gene calls are TRBV20-1 and TRBJ2-7; the D is unclear. Trimming removed 1 base at V and 4 bases at J, with 11 bases between. The CDR3 length is 13 residues. Germline V gene lookup returns CDR1 DFQATT and CDR2 SNEGSKA (reference sequence). The CDR3 DNA reads as TGCAGTGCTAGAGGCCCCCAAGGATACGAGCAGTACTTC. It translates to CSARGPQGYEQYF.

This clonotype was observed at least ten times. V gene TRBV28 combines with J gene TRBJ2-1; TRBD2 matches 10 bases. CDR1 and CDR2 (germline): MDHEN, SYDVKM. V dropped 4 bases and J dropped 5; count of bases not matched to a gene: 11. The CDR3 is made up of 17 amino acids. The CDR3 protein is CASSSLGLAVINNEQFF. The CDR3 DNA reads TGTGCCAGCAGTTCCCTCGGACTAGCGGTAATTAACAATGAGCAGTTCTTC.

This rearrangement joins TRBV5-1 to TRBJ2-5, with D perhaps given as TRBD1 or TRBD2 (5 bases each). Per germline, CDR1 SGHRS and CDR2 YFSETQ. The CDR3 loop spans 13 amino acids. V gave up 5 bases and J gave up 0 bases, with 8 bases separating them. This CDR3 is CASRGPNQETQYF. The CDR3 DNA reads TGCGCCAGCAGGGGACCCAACCAAGAGACCCAGTACTTC.

The chain has TRBV4-2 and TRBJ1-5; weak D call: TRBD1 (6 bases). Per the germline V gene, CDR1 is LGHNA and CDR2 is YNFKEQ. CDR3 length: 17 residues. Trimming took 0 bases from V and 0 from J, leaving 12 bases between them. CDR3 bases: TGTGCCAGCAGCCAAGAGGTGGGGGCCTTTAGCAATCAGCCCCAGCATTTT. Residues: CASSQEVGAFSNQPQHF.

V gene TRBV5-1 combines with J gene TRBJ2-2; D is possibly TRBD2 (5 bases). Trimming cost V 6 bases and J 1 base, with 10 bases left between them. Germline V gene sequence: CDR1 SGHRS, CDR2 YFSETQ. The CDR3 sequence is 14 residues long. This chain's CDR3 is CASNIGGNTGELFF. The CDR3 DNA follows: TGCGCCAGCAATATCGGAGGGAACACCGGGGAGCTGTTTTTT.

This clonotype was counted between two and nine times. The chain is built from TRBV24-1 and TRBJ2-2; 10 positions match TRBD1. V trimming: 10 bases; J trimming: 6 bases; junction bases outside the gene matches: 10. The CDR3 is 15 residues long. CDR1 is KGHDR, CDR2 SFDVKD, per germline. The CDR3 here is CATRPGQGSPGELFF. The CDR3 DNA follows: TGTGCCACTAGACCGGGACAGGGGTCCCCCGGGGAGCTGTTTTTT.

This clonotype came up many times. The chain joins TRBV20-1 to TRBJ1-6; 7 nucleotides agree with TRBD1. This CDR3 is 17 amino acids long. The germline V gene has CDR1 DFQATT and CDR2 SNEGSKA (reference sequence). After removal of 0 bases from V and 4 bases from J, the junction contained 9 bases not matched to a gene. The CDR3 loop reads CSARDPTRGSYNSPLHF. CDR3 nucleotides: TGCAGTGCTAGAGATCCCACCAGGGGGTCTTATAATTCACCCCTCCACTTT.

This clonotype was seen more than once but under ten times. The CDR3 is CASSITGGDNEQFF. CDR3 DNA: TGTGCCAGTAGTATCACAGGCGGGGACAATGAGCAGTTCTTC. The V call is TRBV19, the J call TRBJ2-1, with a tentative D call TRBD2 (6 bases). Between the trimmed V and J ends, which lost 3 bases and 5 bases, there was a span of 11 bases. The CDR3 totals 14 residues. The germline V gene has CDR1 LNHDA and CDR2 SQIVND (reference sequence).

The table lists this clonotype with a few counts. The chain joins TRBV4-1 to TRBJ1-2; 7 bases map to TRBD1. Germline V CDR1 and CDR2: MGHRA, YSYEKL. There are 14 residues in the CDR3. With 2 bases clipped from V and 4 bases from J, the junction kept 4 bases outside the gene matches. The CDR3 here is CASSQTGASYGYTF. CDR3 nucleotide sequence: TGCGCCAGCAGCCAAACAGGGGCTAGCTATGGCTACACCTTC.

V is TRBV20-1 and J is TRBJ2-5; D is perhaps TRBD1 or TRBD2 (5 bases each). The V end lost 0 bases, the J end lost 5 bases, and 19 bases lay between the germline ends. The CDR3 is 16 amino acids. The germline gives CDR1 DFQATT, CDR2 SNEGSKA (reference sequence). The CDR3 sequence: CSARDGGRRGRETQYF. In nucleotides, the CDR3 is TGCAGTGCTAGAGATGGGGGTAGGAGAGGCCGGGAGACCCAGTACTTC.

In this sample, this clonotype turned up a few times. The CDR3 DNA reads as TGTGCCAGCTGGGGGGAGGGGACTGAAGCTTTCTTT. This codes for CASWGEGTEAFF. V and J are TRBV6-5 and TRBJ1-1; D perhaps matches TRBD1 (5 bases). V was cut by 8 bases and J by 5 bases, with 12 bases left in between. The V gene's germline CDR1 is MNHEY and CDR2 SVGAGI. The CDR3 sequence is 12 residues long.

The chain recombines TRBV9 with TRBJ2-1; 7 bases fit TRBD1. The junction had 4 bases not matched to a gene; V was cut back by 3 bases and J by 4 bases. There are 14 residues in the CDR3. Germline V gives CDR1 SGDLS, CDR2 YYNGEE. The CDR3 DNA reads TGTGCCAGCAGCGGACAGGGAGTTTACAATGAGCAGTTCTTC. Translating gives CASSGQGVYNEQFF.

In this sample, this clonotype turned up a few times. J is TRBJ1-5 and V is TRBV28, with D uncertain. The CDR3 has 15 amino acids. V dropped 4 bases and J dropped 6 bases, with 16 bases sitting between them. The germline gives CDR1 MDHEN, CDR2 SYDVKM. The CDR3 loop is CASSSSRAPGQPQHF. The CDR3 DNA is TGTGCCAGCAGTTCTTCCCGGGCACCAGGTCAGCCCCAGCATTTT.

The chain carries TRBV5-6 and TRBJ2-6; the D is unclear. The CDR3 extends over 17 amino acids. V lost 2 bases and J lost 0, with 12 bases in between. Germline V gene data show CDR1 as SGHDT and CDR2 as YYEEEE. The CDR3 loop is CASSLVTGLSGANVLTF. The CDR3 bases are TGTGCCAGCAGCTTAGTTACTGGCCTCTCTGGGGCCAACGTCCTGACTTTC.

The V and J genes are TRBV6-5 and TRBJ1-5; D gene uncertain. Looked up from germline, CDR1 is MNHEY and CDR2 is SVGAGI. V was pared by 0 bases and J by 0 bases, with 15 bases between. This CDR3 has 18 residues. CDR3 in DNA: TGTGCCAGCAGTTACTCCTCCCTTTCAGAGGGTAGCAATCAGCCCCAGCATTTT. Amino acids: CASSYSSLSEGSNQPQHF.